These 9 T cell receptor beta chains came from one sample sequenced in a study of CD8+ T cells in alopecia areata. The treatment was: oral pan-JAK inhibitor, 5-10 mg twice daily. The sequencing template was cDNA reverse transcribed from extracted RNA. Only in-frame clones appear in the TCRdb table, and some are missing; sequencing was by immunoSEQ multiplex PCR. Here the sample spans around 110,000 clones, around 50% being singletons. This specimen consisted of CD8+ T cells sorted from blood, obtained at week 24, from a patient treated with tofacitinib. These receptors were collected from a human donor with alopecia areata.

This rearrangement joins TRBV2 to TRBJ1-1; 9 nucleotides align to TRBD1. Per germline, CDR1 SNHLY and CDR2 FYNNEI. Losses at the gene ends were 10 bases for V and 4 bases for J; bases not matched to a gene: 7. The CDR3 covers 13 residues. The CDR3 sequence is CANSQGAGTEAFF. In nucleotides, the CDR3 is TGTGCCAACTCACAGGGGGCAGGCACTGAAGCTTTCTTT.

The chain recombines TRBV27 with TRBJ1-6; D possibly corresponds to TRBD1 (6 bases). Trimming took off 4 bases at V and 6 bases at J, with 13 bases between the two ends. There are 15 residues in the CDR3. From germline, CDR1 is MNHEY and CDR2 SMNVEV (reference sequence). DNA for the CDR3: TGTGCCAGCAGTTCCCGGGACATATTTAATTCACCCCTCCACTTT. Translating gives CASSSRDIFNSPLHF.

The J gene is TRBJ2-5, the V gene TRBV7-8; D gene ambiguous. The V end was cut by 6 bases, the J end by 2 bases, with 19 bases between. The CDR3 consists of 16 residues. The germline V gene has CDR1 SGHVS and CDR2 FQNEAQ. CDR3 loop: CASRRTTWKQQETQYF. In DNA, the CDR3 is TGTGCCAGCAGACGGACGACCTGGAAACAACAAGAGACCCAGTACTTC.

The gene calls are TRBV5-4 and TRBJ2-7; no clear D. The CDR3 is 12 amino acids. Germline CDR1 and CDR2: SGHNT and YYREEE (reference sequence). Trimming stripped 0 bases from V and 6 bases from J, with 7 bases between. DNA of the CDR3: TGTGCCAGCAGCTTGGATGGTACCGAGCAGTACTTC. Its protein is CASSLDGTEQYF.

The DNA for the CDR3 is TGTGCCTCAGGAGGGTCCTACGAGCAGTACTTC. This encodes CASGGSYEQYF. The V gene is TRBV27, the J gene TRBJ2-7; possibly TRBD2 for D (6 bases). Germline V gene lookup returns CDR1 MNHEY and CDR2 SMNVEV (reference sequence). Trimming shortened V by 11 bases and J by 1 base, and 9 bases separated the two germline ends. This CDR3 comprises 11 residues.

A few counts support this clone. V gene TRBV11-3 combines with J gene TRBJ1-4; a possible D gene is TRBD1 (6 bases). The CDR3 is made up of 15 amino acids. Germline CDR1 SGHNT, CDR2 YENEEA. V dropped 6 bases and J dropped 8 bases, with 19 bases sitting between them. The CDR3 region is CASSITGSPSEKLFF. CDR3 DNA sequence: TGTGCCAGCAGTATAACAGGGTCGCCTTCCGAAAAACTGTTTTTT.

This clone has more than one count but fewer than ten. V gene TRBV30 combines with J gene TRBJ2-7; D possibly matches TRBD1 or TRBD2 (5 bases each). Trimming removed 3 bases at V and 3 bases at J, with 18 bases between. CDR1 GTSNPN and CDR2 SVGIG come from the germline V gene (reference sequence). The CDR3 runs 15 residues. As DNA, the CDR3 is TGTGCCTGGAGAGATTTCCGGGACCTGCGCTACGAGCAGTACTTC. Protein product: CAWRDFRDLRYEQYF.

V gene TRBV7-2 combines with J gene TRBJ2-7, with D tentatively TRBD1 (6 bases). This CDR3 has 12 residues. Trimming took 2 bases from V and 7 from J, leaving 9 bases between them. Germline CDR1 SGHTA, CDR2 FQGNSA. Written as DNA, the CDR3 is TGTGCCAGCAGCTTATGGGGGCTTGAGCAGTACTTC. Protein product: CASSLWGLEQYF.

The gene calls are TRBV6-6 and TRBJ1-4, with D perhaps matching TRBD1 (5 bases). The germline V gene has CDR1 MNHNY and CDR2 SVGAGI (reference sequence). This CDR3 comprises 12 residues. The ends were cut back, 7 bases at V and 10 bases at J, with 13 bases in the middle. CDR3 nucleotides: TGTGCCAGCACCCCAGGGCAGGGAAAACTGTTTTTT. It encodes CASTPGQGKLFF.